Each of the 20 T cell receptor beta chains below was sequenced from the same sample in a study of control samples from healthy donors and cancer patients. Some clones are missing from TCRdb's copy, which holds only in-frame ones; the method was immunoSEQ multiplex PCR. This table has 100,000 or so clones, 90% to 95% appearing once. The sequencing input was blood. The receptor source for this set is a woman aged 30 to 39 in good health.

The sample holds one count of this clone. The gene calls are TRBV30 and TRBJ1-2; D gene ambiguous. Trimming shortened V by 6 bases and J by 4 bases, and 15 bases separated the two germline ends. The CDR3 has 13 residues. Germline CDR1 and CDR2: GTSNPN and SVGIG (reference sequence). The CDR3 DNA sequence: TGTGCCTGCCTGGAAAGGATCGGCTATGGCTACACCTTC. It encodes CACLERIGYGYTF.

The chain has TRBV5-4 and TRBJ2-3; 9 bases line up with TRBD2. The CDR3 is 16 amino acids. In germline, CDR1 is SGHNT, CDR2 YYREEE (reference sequence). V was clipped by 4 bases and J by 2 bases; unmatched bases: 8. This CDR3 reads CASSPRLAEHTDTQYF. The CDR3 nucleotides read TGTGCCAGCAGCCCCCGACTAGCGGAGCACACAGATACGCAGTATTTT.

J is TRBJ1-1 and V is TRBV19; 10 positions agree with TRBD1. The CDR3 is 15 residues long. The V gene's germline CDR1 is LNHDA and CDR2 SQIVND (reference sequence). The trim removed 9 bases at V and 1 base at J, leaving 8 bases unmatched. The CDR3, as DNA: TGTGCCAGCCGGGACAGGGGCTTTCAGAACACTGAAGCTTTCTTT. As protein: CASRDRGFQNTEAFF.

In this sample, this clone turned up once. The chain carries TRBV5-1 and TRBJ2-7; 13 bases agree with TRBD2. From germline, CDR1 is SGHRS and CDR2 YFSETQ. The CDR3 loop spans 15 amino acids. J gave up 3 bases and V 5 bases, and 5 bases lay outside the gene matches. CDR3 DNA sequence: TGCGCCAGCAGAACCGGGACTAGCGGGGTCTACGAGCAGTACTTC. Amino acid sequence: CASRTGTSGVYEQYF. The full variable domain, completed using reference TRBV5-1 and TRBJ2-7, is KAGVTQTPRYLIKTRGQQVTLSCSPISGHRSVSWYQQTPGQGLQFLFEYFSETQRNKGNFPGRFSGRQFSNSRSEMNVSTLELGDSALYLCASRTGTSGVYEQYFGPGTRLTVT.

The V and J genes are TRBV7-9 and TRBJ1-4; D gene unclear. Trimming removed 2 bases at V and 4 bases at J, with 23 bases between. The CDR3 sequence is 19 residues long. Germline CDR1 SEHNR, CDR2 FQNEAQ (reference sequence). This CDR3 is CASSLYRFETQALNEKLFF. CDR3 bases: TGTGCCAGCAGCTTATATCGGTTTGAAACCCAAGCCCTTAATGAAAAACTGTTTTTT.

The rearrangement uses TRBV9 and TRBJ1-4, with TRBD1 matching over 8 bases. The CDR3 spans 15 residues. Germline values: CDR1 SGDLS, CDR2 YYNGEE. Unmatched junction bases numbered 4, after V lost 4 bases and J lost 2 bases. CDR3 loop: CASSTRQGTNEKLFF. As DNA, the CDR3 is TGTGCCAGCAGCACCCGACAGGGGACTAATGAAAAACTGTTTTTT.

The chain couples TRBV18 to TRBJ2-3; no clear D gene. V gave up 3 bases and J gave up 0 bases, with 7 bases separating them. The CDR3 is made up of 14 amino acids. CDR1 is KGHSH and CDR2 is LQKENI in the germline V gene. CDR3: CASSPERSTDTQYF. The CDR3 nucleotides read TGTGCCAGCTCACCGGAGCGTAGCACAGATACGCAGTATTTT.

This rearrangement joins TRBV12-5 to TRBJ1-4; perhaps TRBD1 as D (5 bases). Germline values: CDR1 LGHNT, CDR2 FRNRAP. The length of the CDR3 is 18 residues. Trimming took 0 bases from V and 0 from J, leaving 14 bases between them. The CDR3 sequence: CASGLVLSRDSTNEKLFF. For the CDR3, the DNA is TGTGCTAGTGGTTTGGTACTCAGCAGGGACTCAACTAATGAAAAACTGTTTTTT.

This chain joins TRBV7-2 and TRBJ1-5; D call uncertain. This CDR3 contains 12 residues. The germline CDR1 and CDR2 sequences are SGHTA and FQGNSA. Trimming cost V 3 bases and J 6 bases, with 6 bases left between them. CDR3 loop: CASSFSVQPQHF. In DNA, the CDR3 is TGTGCCAGCAGCTTTTCCGTTCAGCCCCAGCATTTT.

V gene TRBV10-1 combines with J gene TRBJ2-1, with 13 bases fitting TRBD2. Trimming took 0 bases from V and 8 from J; bases not matched to a gene: 7. Germline-derived CDR1 and CDR2 are WNHNN and SYGVQD (reference sequence). The CDR3 extends over 17 amino acids. CDR3 DNA: TGCGCCAGCAGTGAGTCGCTACTAGCGGGGGGGTCCGATGAGCAGTTCTTC. This translates into CASSESLLAGGSDEQFF.

In nucleotides, the CDR3 is TGTGCCAGCAGTTTCCAGACAGGGGTGGAGACCCAGTACTTC. Its translation: CASSFQTGVETQYF. The rearrangement uses TRBV28 and TRBJ2-5; 8 bases fit TRBD1. Germline V gene data show CDR1 as MDHEN and CDR2 as SYDVKM. Losses at the gene ends were 3 bases for V and 5 bases for J; bases not matched to a gene: 5. This CDR3 contains 14 residues.

The J gene is TRBJ2-7, the V gene TRBV6-6; 11 bases fit TRBD2. Germline trimming cut 5 bases from V and 6 bases from J; bases unmatched to any gene: 12. In germline, CDR1 is MNHNY, CDR2 SVGAGI (reference sequence). The CDR3 covers 16 residues. This CDR3 is CASSPGMTSGVIEQYF. CDR3 coding DNA: TGTGCCAGCAGTCCCGGTATGACTAGCGGGGTTATCGAGCAGTACTTC.

The CDR3 region has the DNA TGTGCCAGCAGTCCTCCCCAGGGACAGGGTAACACCGGGGAGCTGTTTTTT. Its translation: CASSPPQGQGNTGELFF. The chain employs TRBV27 and TRBJ2-2, with TRBD1 identical over 9 bases. V dropped 5 bases and J dropped 2; count of bases not matched to a gene: 9. There are 17 residues in the CDR3. CDR1 and CDR2 (germline): MNHEY, SMNVEV (reference sequence).

Comment on this clone: At one of its ends the junction is not consistent with the germline gene, which may arise from a read error. The chain couples TRBV5-1 to TRBJ2-3, with TRBD2 identical over 8 bases. This CDR3 has 14 residues. Germline V CDR1 and CDR2: SGHRS, YFSETQ. The CDR3 spells CASSSTGGAETQYF. DNA of the CDR3: TGCGCCAGCAGCTCAACGGGGGGGGCAGAGACGCAGTATTTT.

This rearrangement joins TRBV5-1 to TRBJ1-1; TRBD1 matches 10 bases. Germline assignment: CDR1 SGHRS and CDR2 YFSETQ. V dropped 1 base and J dropped 6; count of bases not matched to a gene: 12. The CDR3 loop spans 17 amino acids. In DNA form, the CDR3 reads TGCGCCAGCAGCTTGAGCATAGGACAGGGGGTAAACGCTGAAGCTTTCTTT. Translated: CASSLSIGQGVNAEAFF.

The rearrangement joins TRBV19 to TRBJ1-3; TRBD1 is a possible D gene (6 bases). CDR3 length: 14 amino acids. Germline V gives CDR1 LNHDA, CDR2 SQIVND (reference sequence). Trimming pared 6 bases from V and 1 base from J, leaving 10 bases between. In DNA, the CDR3 is TGTGCCAGTAGCAAACAGGGATCTGGAAACACCATATATTTT. Translation: CASSKQGSGNTIYF. The full variable domain, with the rest looked up from reference TRBV19 and TRBJ1-3, is DGGITQSPKYLFRKEGQNVTLSCEQNLNHDAMYWYRQDPGQGLRLIYYSQIVNDFQKGDIAEGYSVSREKKESFPLTVTSAQKNPTAFYLCASSKQGSGNTIYFGEGSWLTVV.

The chain carries TRBV18 and TRBJ1-6, with D perhaps matching TRBD1 (5 bases). The CDR3 consists of 14 residues. Germline V gives CDR1 KGHSH, CDR2 LQKENI. The V end lost 6 bases, the J end lost 7 bases, and 13 bases lay between the germline ends. In DNA form, the CDR3 reads TGTGCCAGCTCCCCTCCGGGGCCAAATTCACCCCTCCACTTT. Its translation is CASSPPGPNSPLHF.

The chain is built from TRBV2 and TRBJ1-1, with a weak D call TRBD1 (5 bases). This CDR3 is 13 amino acids long. Germline V gene sequence: CDR1 SNHLY, CDR2 FYNNEI. V was trimmed by 5 bases and J by 2 bases, leaving 9 bases between them. This chain's CDR3 is CASSIDSNTEAFF. As DNA, the CDR3 is TGTGCCAGCAGTATAGACAGTAACACTGAAGCTTTCTTT.

This clone was picked up a small number of times. The chain joins TRBV20-1 to TRBJ1-2; the match to TRBD1 covers 8 bases. After removal of 0 bases from V and 14 bases from J, the junction contained 2 bases not matched to a gene. The CDR3 consists of 10 residues. Germline CDR1 is DFQATT and CDR2 is SNEGSKA (reference sequence). CDR3 DNA: TGCAGTGCTAGAGAACAGGGGGGTACCTTC. This sequence encodes CSAREQGGTF.

The CDR3 DNA is TGTGCCAGCAGTTTCGGGGGGCTAGCGGGAGTCCGGGAGACCCAGTACTTC. It yields the protein CASSFGGLAGVRETQYF. This chain links TRBV28 with TRBJ2-5, with 10 nucleotides matching TRBD2. CDR1 MDHEN and CDR2 SYDVKM come from the germline V gene. Unmatched junction bases numbered 12, after V lost 3 bases and J lost 5 bases. The CDR3 runs 17 residues.